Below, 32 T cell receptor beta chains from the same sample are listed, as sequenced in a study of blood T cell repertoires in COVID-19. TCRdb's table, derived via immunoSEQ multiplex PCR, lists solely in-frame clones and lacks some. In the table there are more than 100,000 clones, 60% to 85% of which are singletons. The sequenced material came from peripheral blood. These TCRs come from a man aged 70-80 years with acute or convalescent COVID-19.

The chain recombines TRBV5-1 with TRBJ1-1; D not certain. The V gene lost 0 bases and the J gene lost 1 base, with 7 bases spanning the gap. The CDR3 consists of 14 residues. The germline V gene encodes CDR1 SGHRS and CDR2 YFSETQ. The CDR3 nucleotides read TGCGCCAGCAGCTTGGGACACTCGAACACTGAAGCTTTCTTT. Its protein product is CASSLGHSNTEAFF.

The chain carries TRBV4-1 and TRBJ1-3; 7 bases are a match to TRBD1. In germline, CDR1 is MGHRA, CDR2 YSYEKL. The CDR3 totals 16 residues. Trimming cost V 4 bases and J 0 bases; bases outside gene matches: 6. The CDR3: CASSRGQPSSGNTIYF. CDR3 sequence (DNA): TGCGCCAGCAGCCGGGGACAGCCGAGCTCTGGAAACACCATATATTTT.

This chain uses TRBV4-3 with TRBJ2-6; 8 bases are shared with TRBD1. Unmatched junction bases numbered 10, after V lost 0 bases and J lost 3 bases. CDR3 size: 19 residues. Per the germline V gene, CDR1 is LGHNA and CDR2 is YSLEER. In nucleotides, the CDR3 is TGCGCCAGCAGCCAAGACGCCAGGGGGCGAGTAGGTGGGGCCAACGTCCTGACTTTC. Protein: CASSQDARGRVGGANVLTF.

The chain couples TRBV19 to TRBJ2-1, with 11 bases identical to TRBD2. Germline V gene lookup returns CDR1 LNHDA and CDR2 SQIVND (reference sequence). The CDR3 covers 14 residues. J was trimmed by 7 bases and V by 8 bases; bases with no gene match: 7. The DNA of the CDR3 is TGTGCCAGTCGCCCTAGCGGGGGGTATAATGAGCAGTTCTTC. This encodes CASRPSGGYNEQFF.

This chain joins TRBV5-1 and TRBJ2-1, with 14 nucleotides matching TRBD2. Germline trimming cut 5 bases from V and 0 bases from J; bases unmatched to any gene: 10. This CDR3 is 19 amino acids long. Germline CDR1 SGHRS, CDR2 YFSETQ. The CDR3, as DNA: TGCGCCAGCAGTTCCGGGACTAGCGGGGGTTTTAGCTCCTACAATGAGCAGTTCTTC. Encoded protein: CASSSGTSGGFSSYNEQFF. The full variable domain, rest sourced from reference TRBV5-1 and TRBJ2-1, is KAGVTQTPRYLIKTRGQQVTLSCSPISGHRSVSWYQQTPGQGLQFLFEYFSETQRNKGNFPGRFSGRQFSNSRSEMNVSTLELGDSALYLCASSSGTSGGFSSYNEQFFGPGTRLTVL.

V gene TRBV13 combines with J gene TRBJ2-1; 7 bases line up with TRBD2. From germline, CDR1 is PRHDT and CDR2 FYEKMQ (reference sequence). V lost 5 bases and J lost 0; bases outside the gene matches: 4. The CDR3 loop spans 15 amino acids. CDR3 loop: CASSRTGGSYNEQFF. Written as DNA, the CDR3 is TGTGCCAGCAGCCGAACGGGGGGCTCCTACAATGAGCAGTTCTTC.

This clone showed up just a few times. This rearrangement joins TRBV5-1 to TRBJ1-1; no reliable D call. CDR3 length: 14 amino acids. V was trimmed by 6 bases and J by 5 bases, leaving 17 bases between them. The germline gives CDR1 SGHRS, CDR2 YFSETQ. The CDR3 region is CASNTGVEGTEAFF. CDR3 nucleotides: TGCGCCAGCAATACGGGCGTAGAGGGAACTGAAGCTTTCTTT.

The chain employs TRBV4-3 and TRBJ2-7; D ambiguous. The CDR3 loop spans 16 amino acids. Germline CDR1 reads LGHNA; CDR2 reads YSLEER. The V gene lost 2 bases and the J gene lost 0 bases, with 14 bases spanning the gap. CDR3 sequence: CASSQTRVPGSYEQYF. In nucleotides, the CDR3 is TGCGCCAGCAGCCAAACCCGCGTTCCAGGCTCCTACGAGCAGTACTTC.

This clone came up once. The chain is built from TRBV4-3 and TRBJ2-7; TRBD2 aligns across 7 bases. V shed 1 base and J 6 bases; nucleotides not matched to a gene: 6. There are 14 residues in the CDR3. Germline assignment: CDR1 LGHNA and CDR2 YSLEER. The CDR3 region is CASSQVGWGGEQYF. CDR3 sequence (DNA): TGCGCCAGCAGCCAAGTTGGGTGGGGGGGCGAGCAGTACTTC.

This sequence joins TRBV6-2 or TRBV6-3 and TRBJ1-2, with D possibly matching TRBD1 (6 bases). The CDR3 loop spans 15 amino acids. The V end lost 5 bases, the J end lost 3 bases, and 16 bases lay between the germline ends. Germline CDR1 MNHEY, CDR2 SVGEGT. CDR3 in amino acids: CASSATGSPDYGYTF. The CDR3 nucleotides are TGTGCCAGCAGTGCTACAGGGAGCCCCGACTATGGCTACACCTTC.

The CDR3 loop reads CASSQDWEREQYF. The DNA of the CDR3 is TGTGCCAGCAGCCAGGACTGGGAAAGGGAGCAGTACTTC. This chain links TRBV14 with TRBJ2-7, with D perhaps matching TRBD2 (5 bases). There are 13 residues in the CDR3. Trimming left V 3 bases short and J 7 bases short, with 13 bases between. Germline CDR1 SGHDN, CDR2 FVKESK.

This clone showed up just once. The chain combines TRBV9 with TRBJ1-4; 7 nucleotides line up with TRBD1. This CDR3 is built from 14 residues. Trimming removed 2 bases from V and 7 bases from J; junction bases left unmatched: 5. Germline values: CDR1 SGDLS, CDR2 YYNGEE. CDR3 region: CASSVTGRGEKLFF. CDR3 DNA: TGTGCCAGCAGCGTGACAGGGAGAGGTGAAAAACTGTTTTTT.

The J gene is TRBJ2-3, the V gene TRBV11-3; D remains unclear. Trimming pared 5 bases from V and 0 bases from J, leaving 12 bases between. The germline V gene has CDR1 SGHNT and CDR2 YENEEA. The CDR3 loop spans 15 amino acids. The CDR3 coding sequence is TGTGCCAGCAGCCCAGACGGGTTCAGCACAGATACGCAGTATTTT. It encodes CASSPDGFSTDTQYF.

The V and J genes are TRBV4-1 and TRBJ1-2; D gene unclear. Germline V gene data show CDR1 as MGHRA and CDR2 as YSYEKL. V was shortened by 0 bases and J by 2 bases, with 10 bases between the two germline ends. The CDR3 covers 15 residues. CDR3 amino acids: CASSQDHWANYGYTF. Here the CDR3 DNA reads TGCGCCAGCAGCCAAGATCATTGGGCGAACTATGGCTACACCTTC.

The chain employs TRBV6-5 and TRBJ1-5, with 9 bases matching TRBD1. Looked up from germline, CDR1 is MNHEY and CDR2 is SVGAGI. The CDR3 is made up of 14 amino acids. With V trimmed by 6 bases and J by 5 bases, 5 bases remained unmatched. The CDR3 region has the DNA TGTGCCAGCAGCCCCTGGACAGGGGATCAGCCCCAGCATTTT. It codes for CASSPWTGDQPQHF.

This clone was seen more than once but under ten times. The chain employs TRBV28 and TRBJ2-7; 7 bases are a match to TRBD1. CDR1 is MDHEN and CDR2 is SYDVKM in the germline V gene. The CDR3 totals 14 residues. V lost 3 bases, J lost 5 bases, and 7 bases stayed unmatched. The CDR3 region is CASSFQDRVHEQYF. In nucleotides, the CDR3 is TGTGCCAGCAGTTTCCAAGACAGGGTCCACGAGCAGTACTTC.

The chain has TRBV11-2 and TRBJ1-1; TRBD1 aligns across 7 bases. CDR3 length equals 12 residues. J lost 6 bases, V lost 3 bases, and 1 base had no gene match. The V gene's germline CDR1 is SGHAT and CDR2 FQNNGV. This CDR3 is CASSFDRAEAFF. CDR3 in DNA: TGTGCCAGCAGCTTTGACAGGGCTGAAGCTTTCTTT. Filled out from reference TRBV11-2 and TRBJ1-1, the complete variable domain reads EAGVAQSPRYKIIEKRQSVAFWCNPISGHATLYWYQQILGQGPKLLIQFQNNGVVDDSQLPKDRFSAERLKGVDSTLKIQPAKLEDSAVYLCASSFDRAEAFFGQGTRLTVV.

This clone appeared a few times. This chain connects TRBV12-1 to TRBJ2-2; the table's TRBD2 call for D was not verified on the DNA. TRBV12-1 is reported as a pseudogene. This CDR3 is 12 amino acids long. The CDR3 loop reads CASPRVSGELFF. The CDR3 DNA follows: TGTGCCAGCCCTAGAGTCTCCGGGGAGCTGTTTTTT.

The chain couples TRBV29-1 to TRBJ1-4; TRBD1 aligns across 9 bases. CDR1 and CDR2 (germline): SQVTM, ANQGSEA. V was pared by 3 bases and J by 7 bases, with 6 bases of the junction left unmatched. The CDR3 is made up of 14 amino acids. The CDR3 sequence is CSVEDRGGSEKLFF. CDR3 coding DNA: TGCAGCGTTGAGGACAGGGGTGGGAGTGAAAAACTGTTTTTT.

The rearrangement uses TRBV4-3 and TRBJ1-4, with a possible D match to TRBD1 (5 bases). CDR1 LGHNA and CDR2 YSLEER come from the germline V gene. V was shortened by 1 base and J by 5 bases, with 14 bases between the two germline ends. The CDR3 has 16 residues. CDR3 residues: CASSQVLGVRNEKLFF. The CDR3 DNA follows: TGCGCCAGCAGCCAAGTCCTAGGGGTTAGGAATGAAAAACTGTTTTTT.

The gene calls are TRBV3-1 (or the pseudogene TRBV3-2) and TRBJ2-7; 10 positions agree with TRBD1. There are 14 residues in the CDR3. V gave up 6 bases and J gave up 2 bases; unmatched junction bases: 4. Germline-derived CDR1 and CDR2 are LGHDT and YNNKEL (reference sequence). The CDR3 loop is CASSSDRGAYEQYF. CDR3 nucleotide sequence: TGTGCCAGCAGTTCGGACAGGGGGGCCTACGAGCAGTACTTC.

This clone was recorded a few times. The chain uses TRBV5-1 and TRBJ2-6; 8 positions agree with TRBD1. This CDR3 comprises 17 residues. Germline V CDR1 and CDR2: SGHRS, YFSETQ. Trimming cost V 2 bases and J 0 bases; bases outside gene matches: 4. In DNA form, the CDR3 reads TGCGCCAGCAGCTTAGATACAGGGGGCTCTGGGGCCAACGTCCTGACTTTC. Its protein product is CASSLDTGGSGANVLTF.

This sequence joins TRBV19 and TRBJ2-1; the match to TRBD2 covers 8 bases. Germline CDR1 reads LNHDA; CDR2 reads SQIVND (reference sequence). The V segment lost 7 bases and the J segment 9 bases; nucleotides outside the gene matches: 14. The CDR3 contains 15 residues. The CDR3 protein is CASTNAASGLGEQFF. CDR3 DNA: TGTGCCAGTACCAATGCGGCTAGCGGGTTGGGTGAGCAGTTCTTC.

CDR3: CAITNRVYTEAFF. For the CDR3, the DNA is TGTGCCATTACCAACAGGGTTTACACTGAAGCTTTCTTT. The rearrangement uses TRBV10-3 and TRBJ1-1, with D possibly matching TRBD1 (6 bases). Germline CDR1 and CDR2: ENHRY and SYGVKD. V was cut by 9 bases and J by 3 bases, with 14 bases left in between. The CDR3 is 13 amino acids.

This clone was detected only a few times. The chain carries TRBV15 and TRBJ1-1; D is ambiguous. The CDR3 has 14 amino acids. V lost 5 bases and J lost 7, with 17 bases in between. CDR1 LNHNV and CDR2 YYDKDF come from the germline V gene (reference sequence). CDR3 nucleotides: TGTGCCACCAGCGACTATACCCTGGGTGGTGAAGCTTTCTTT. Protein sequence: CATSDYTLGGEAFF.

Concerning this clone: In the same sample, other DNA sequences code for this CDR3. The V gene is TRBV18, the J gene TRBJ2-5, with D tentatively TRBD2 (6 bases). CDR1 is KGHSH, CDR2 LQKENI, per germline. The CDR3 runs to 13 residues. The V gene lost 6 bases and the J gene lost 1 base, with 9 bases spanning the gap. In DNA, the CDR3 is TGTGCCAGCTCCCCGGGACTCCAAGAGACCCAGTACTTC. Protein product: CASSPGLQETQYF.

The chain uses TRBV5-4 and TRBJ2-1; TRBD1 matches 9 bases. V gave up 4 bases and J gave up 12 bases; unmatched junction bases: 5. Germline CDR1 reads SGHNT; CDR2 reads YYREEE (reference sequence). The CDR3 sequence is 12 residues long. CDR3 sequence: CASSLDRGVQFF. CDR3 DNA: TGTGCCAGCAGCCTGGACAGGGGAGTGCAGTTCTTC.

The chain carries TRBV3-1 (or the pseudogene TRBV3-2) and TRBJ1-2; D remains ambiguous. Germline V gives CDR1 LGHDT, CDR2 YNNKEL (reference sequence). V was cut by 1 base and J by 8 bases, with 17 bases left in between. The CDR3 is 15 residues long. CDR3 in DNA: TGTGCCAGCAGCCAAGGGAGGATTTCCCTTTGGGGCTACACCTTC. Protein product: CASSQGRISLWGYTF.

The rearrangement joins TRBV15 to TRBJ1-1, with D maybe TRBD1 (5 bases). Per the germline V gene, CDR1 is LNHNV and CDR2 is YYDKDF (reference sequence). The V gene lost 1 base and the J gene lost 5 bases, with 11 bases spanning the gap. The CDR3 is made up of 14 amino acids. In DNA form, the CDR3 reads TGTGCCACCAGCAGAGTGGGCAGGGAAACTGAAGCTTTCTTT. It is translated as CATSRVGRETEAFF. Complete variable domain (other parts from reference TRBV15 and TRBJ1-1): DAMVIQNPRYQVTQFGKPVTLSCSQTLNHNVMYWYQQKSSQAPKLLFHYYDKDFNNEADTPDNFQSRRPNTSFCFLDIRSPGLGDTAMYLCATSRVGRETEAFFGQGTRLTVV.

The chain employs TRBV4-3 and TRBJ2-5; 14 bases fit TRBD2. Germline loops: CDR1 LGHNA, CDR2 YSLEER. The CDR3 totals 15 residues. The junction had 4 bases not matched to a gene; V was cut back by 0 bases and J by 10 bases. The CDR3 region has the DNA TGCGCCAGCAGCCAAGAAAGGACTAGCGGGGGGCGCCAGTACTTC. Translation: CASSQERTSGGRQYF.

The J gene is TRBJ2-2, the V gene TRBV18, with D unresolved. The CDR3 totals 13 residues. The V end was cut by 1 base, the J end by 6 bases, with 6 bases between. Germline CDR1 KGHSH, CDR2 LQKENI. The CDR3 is CASSPRGSGELFF. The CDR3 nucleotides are TGTGCCAGCTCACCACGAGGTTCCGGGGAGCTGTTTTTT.

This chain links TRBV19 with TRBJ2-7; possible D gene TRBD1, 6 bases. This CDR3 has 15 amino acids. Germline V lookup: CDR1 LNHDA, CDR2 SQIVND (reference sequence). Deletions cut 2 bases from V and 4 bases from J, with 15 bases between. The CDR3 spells CASSILAGEAYEQYF. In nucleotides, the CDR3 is TGTGCCAGTAGTATATTGGCAGGGGAAGCGTACGAGCAGTACTTC.